One and the same sample provided the 12 T cell receptor beta chains below, sequenced in a study of Tregs in tolerant kidney transplant recipients. Generated by immunoSEQ multiplex PCR, the TCRdb table keeps only in-frame clones and is missing some. Here the sample table reports over 25,000 clones. The source was CD8+ T cells from blood, collected before the transplant. Receptors originate from a human donor who received a combined kidney and bone marrow transplant.

In regard to this clone: Read coverage stops 3 residues before the CDR3 terminus; the germline J gene supplies the remainder. The V and J genes are TRBV19 and TRBJ2-2; the match to TRBD1 covers 7 bases. The V gene's germline CDR1 is LNHDA and CDR2 SQIVND (reference sequence). The CDR3 has 15 residues. V shed 0 bases and J 4 bases; nucleotides not matched to a gene: 2. CDR3 DNA, as far as it was read: TGTGCCAGTAGTATAGAGACAGGGACCACCGGGGAG. It encodes CASSIETGTTGE. From start to end, the CDR3 is CASSIETGTTGELFF.

Note on this clone: The read ends 3 residues early relative to the CDR3; the germline J gene fills the gap. The chain has TRBV7-6 and TRBJ2-7, with D possibly matching TRBD1 (6 bases). Trimming removed 1 base at V and 3 bases at J, with 10 bases between. The CDR3 contains 14 residues. Germline V CDR1 and CDR2: SGHVS, FNYEAQ. The CDR3: CASSLGQEVYEQYF. CDR3 DNA, as far as it was read: TGTGCCAGCAGCTTAGGACAGGAGGTCTACGAG.

As to this clone: The sequence runs out 3 residues before the end of the CDR3; the remainder is reconstructed from the germline J gene. The gene calls are TRBV11-2 and TRBJ1-1; D is perhaps TRBD1 (5 bases). Germline assignment: CDR1 SGHAT and CDR2 FQNNGV. The CDR3 length is 12 residues. The ends were cut back, 4 bases at V and 7 bases at J, with 10 bases in the middle. CDR3 sequence: CASSSGGNEAFF. The covered CDR3 bases are TGTGCCAGCAGCTCCGGGGGGAATGAA.

With regard to this clone: With the read ending 3 residues before the CDR3 end, the germline J gene is used to fill in that end. The chain employs TRBV30 and TRBJ2-2, with TRBD1 identical over 10 bases. The V segment lost 0 bases and the J segment 7 bases; nucleotides outside the gene matches: 8. This CDR3 contains 16 residues. In germline, CDR1 is GTSNPN, CDR2 SVGIG (reference sequence). The sequenced CDR3 bases are TGTGCCTGGAGTGTAGAGGGGACAGGGGTTATCGGGGAG. Translated: CAWSVEGTGVIGE. The whole CDR3 reads CAWSVEGTGVIGELFF. Using reference TRBV30 and TRBJ2-2 for the parts outside the CDR3, the full variable domain is SQTIHQWPATLVQPVGSPLSLECTVEGTSNPNLYWYRQAAGRGLQLLFYSVGIGQISSEVPQNLSASRPQDRQFILSSKKLLLSDSGFYLCAWSVEGTGVIGELFFGEGSRLTVL.

In the case of this clone: The read ends 3 residues before the CDR3 terminus; that terminus is restored from the germline J gene. The rearrangement uses TRBV13 and TRBJ2-1, with 7 nucleotides matching TRBD2. The ends lost 5 bases at V and 0 bases at J; junction bases unmatched: 7. CDR1 and CDR2 (germline): PRHDT, FYEKMQ (reference sequence). The CDR3 extends over 16 amino acids. The CDR3 DNA, read in part, is TGTGCCAGCAGCCCCCGGGGGGTCAGCTCCTACAATGAG. It yields the protein CASSPRGVSSYNE. The complete CDR3 protein is CASSPRGVSSYNEQFF.

With regard to this clone: The read falls 3 residues short of the CDR3 end, and the missing part is taken from the germline J gene. This chain links TRBV19 with TRBJ2-2; perhaps TRBD1 as D (5 bases). Germline-derived CDR1 and CDR2 are LNHDA and SQIVND (reference sequence). Trimming took off 2 bases at V and 7 bases at J, with 11 bases between the two ends. The CDR3 runs 14 residues. The CDR3 here is CASSISGQGGELFF. The CDR3 DNA, read in part, is TGTGCCAGTAGTATATCCGGTCAGGGCGGGGAG.

Concerning this clone: The observed sequence ends 3 residues before the CDR3 terminus, with the missing tail filled in from the germline J gene. This rearrangement joins TRBV7-2 to TRBJ2-1, with 10 bases fitting TRBD2. The germline gives CDR1 SGHTA, CDR2 FQGNSA. CDR3 size: 18 residues. Trimming removed 0 bases from V and 7 bases from J; junction bases left unmatched: 12. CDR3 DNA (partial): TGTGCCAGCAGCTTAGCAGTAAGCGGGGGGGCTTGGAGGAATGAG. It encodes CASSLAVSGGAWRNE. The whole CDR3 is CASSLAVSGGAWRNEQFF.

A remark on this clone: Read sequence stops 3 residues before the CDR3 end, and the germline J gene provides the missing end. The genes are TRBV29-1 and TRBJ1-5; 7 positions match TRBD1. CDR3 length: 13 amino acids. Trimming cost V 6 bases and J 3 bases; bases outside gene matches: 5. Germline lookup yields CDR1 SQVTM and CDR2 ANQGSEA. CDR3: CSVETGLNQPQHF. The CDR3 DNA, read in part, is TGCAGCGTGGAGACAGGGCTCAATCAGCCC.

Notes on this clone: Read data end 3 residues before the CDR3 end; the end is taken from the germline J gene. V gene TRBV19 combines with J gene TRBJ2-2, with TRBD2 matching 9 bases. After removal of 1 base from V and 5 bases from J, the junction contained 2 bases not matched to a gene. This CDR3 contains 15 residues. Germline V gives CDR1 LNHDA, CDR2 SQIVND (reference sequence). CDR3 DNA (partial): TGTGCCAGTAGTATAGCGAGCGGGGGGACCGGGGAG. It specifies CASSIASGGTGE. The whole CDR3 protein reads CASSIASGGTGELFF. The full variable domain, its missing parts supplied by reference TRBV19 and TRBJ2-2, is DGGITQSPKYLFRKEGQNVTLSCEQNLNHDAMYWYRQDPGQGLRLIYYSQIVNDFQKGDIAEGYSVSREKKESFPLTVTSAQKNPTAFYLCASSIASGGTGELFFGEGSRLTVL.

This CDR3 reads CASSIVAGNTEAFF. The sequenced CDR3 bases are TGTGCCAGTAGTATAGTGGCAGGGAACACTGAA. The chain has TRBV19 and TRBJ1-1; D is unclear. The read falls 3 residues short of the CDR3 end, and the missing part is taken from the germline J gene. V lost 1 base to trimming and J lost 1 base, with 7 bases between them. Germline loops: CDR1 LNHDA, CDR2 SQIVND (reference sequence). The CDR3 totals 14 residues.

Concerning this clone itself: The read ends 3 residues early relative to the CDR3; the germline J gene fills the gap. The V and J genes are TRBV19 and TRBJ2-5, with D possibly matching TRBD2 (5 bases). Germline assignment: CDR1 LNHDA and CDR2 SQIVND (reference sequence). The CDR3 spans 15 residues. V lost 5 bases and J 2 bases, leaving 15 bases between the germline ends. The CDR3 bases that were read are TGTGCCAGTAGTGCCCAACTAGGAACGCAAGAGACC. It is translated as CASSAQLGTQET. The entire CDR3 protein is CASSAQLGTQETQYF.

Of note for this clone: Read data end 3 residues before the CDR3 end; the end is taken from the germline J gene. The chain employs TRBV20-1 and TRBJ2-3; 15 nucleotides line up with TRBD2. Losses at the gene ends were 1 base for V and 0 bases for J; bases not matched to a gene: 11. The CDR3 loop spans 20 amino acids. Germline V gene data show CDR1 as DFQATT and CDR2 as SNEGSKA (reference sequence). CDR3 in amino acids: CSARVPGLAGGTTSTDTQYF. CDR3 DNA, as far as it was read: TGCAGTGCTAGAGTCCCGGGACTAGCGGGAGGTACCACTAGCACAGATACG.